A single sample is the source of the 24 T cell receptor beta chains below, sequenced in a study of blood T cell repertoires in COVID-19. The data were produced by immunoSEQ multiplex PCR, yet TCRdb's version contains in-frame clones alone and is incomplete. The sample carries about 210,000 clones, roughly 80% recorded once. Sequenced material: peripheral blood. Receptor source: an elderly woman with COVID-19, enrolled during active disease.

This rearrangement joins TRBV3-1 (or the pseudogene TRBV3-2) to TRBJ1-6, with a tentative D call TRBD1 (5 bases). V was cut by 4 bases and J by 9 bases, with 16 bases left in between. Germline-derived CDR1 and CDR2 are LGHDT and YNNKEL (reference sequence). CDR3 size: 15 residues. CDR3 sequence reads: CASSLLQGRGSPLHF. For the CDR3, the DNA is TGTGCCAGCAGCCTCCTGCAGGGAAGGGGTTCACCCCTCCACTTT.

The chain recombines TRBV5-1 with TRBJ2-3; 7 positions agree with TRBD1. The CDR3 spans 13 residues. Trimming cost V 4 bases and J 4 bases; bases outside gene matches: 3. The V gene's germline CDR1 is SGHRS and CDR2 YFSETQ. The CDR3 DNA reads as TGCGCCAGCAGCCTGGGGACAGCAGATACGCAGTATTTT. Protein: CASSLGTADTQYF. The complete variable domain, with remaining parts taken from reference TRBV5-1 and TRBJ2-3, reads KAGVTQTPRYLIKTRGQQVTLSCSPISGHRSVSWYQQTPGQGLQFLFEYFSETQRNKGNFPGRFSGRQFSNSRSEMNVSTLELGDSALYLCASSLGTADTQYFGPGTRLTVL.

The chain employs TRBV19 and TRBJ1-5; 7 bases fit TRBD1. Germline lookup yields CDR1 LNHDA and CDR2 SQIVND (reference sequence). The CDR3 consists of 16 residues. J was trimmed by 4 bases and V by 7 bases; bases with no gene match: 13. The DNA of the CDR3 is TGTGCCAGTACGGCCCGCGACAGGGCGGGAAATCAGCCCCAGCATTTT. Its translation: CASTARDRAGNQPQHF.

V and J are TRBV15 and TRBJ2-2; D remains unclear. Per the germline V gene, CDR1 is LNHNV and CDR2 is YYDKDF (reference sequence). This CDR3 comprises 14 residues. Trimming shortened V by 5 bases and J by 4 bases, and 11 bases separated the two germline ends. The CDR3 bases are TGTGCCACCAGCCCAGGTCTGGGCACCGGGGAGCTGTTTTTT. Protein product: CATSPGLGTGELFF. The entire variable domain, with the rest obtained from reference TRBV15 and TRBJ2-2, is as follows: DAMVIQNPRYQVTQFGKPVTLSCSQTLNHNVMYWYQQKSSQAPKLLFHYYDKDFNNEADTPDNFQSRRPNTSFCFLDIRSPGLGDTAMYLCATSPGLGTGELFFGEGSRLTVL.

This clone was seen a few times. The identical CDR3 is also encoded by other nucleotide sequences in the sample. The V gene is TRBV7-2, the J gene TRBJ1-1; D ambiguous. Between the trimmed V and J ends, which lost 3 bases and 1 base, there was a span of 6 bases. The CDR3 length is 13 residues. Germline assignment: CDR1 SGHTA and CDR2 FQGNSA. The CDR3 sequence is CASSLGRNTEAFF. The CDR3, as DNA: TGTGCCAGCAGCTTGGGCAGGAACACTGAAGCTTTCTTT.

The chain joins TRBV2 to TRBJ1-1; TRBD1 matches at 11 bases. The CDR3 runs 14 residues. Looked up from germline, CDR1 is SNHLY and CDR2 is FYNNEI. J lost 1 base, V lost 7 bases, and 2 bases had no gene match. This CDR3 is CASTGQGANTEAFF. CDR3 sequence (DNA): TGTGCCAGCACTGGACAGGGGGCGAACACTGAAGCTTTCTTT.

V usage is TRBV3-1 (or the pseudogene TRBV3-2) and J usage is TRBJ1-2, with a weak D call TRBD1 (5 bases). Trimming stripped 6 bases from V and 7 bases from J, with 12 bases between. The CDR3 loop spans 12 amino acids. Looked up from germline, CDR1 is LGHDT and CDR2 is YNNKEL (reference sequence). In nucleotides, the CDR3 is TGTGCCAGCAGTTCCGGGGACTCTGGCTACACCTTC. It translates to CASSSGDSGYTF.

V gene TRBV18 combines with J gene TRBJ2-1; the D gene is possibly TRBD2 (6 bases). V shed 6 bases and J shed 5 bases, with 14 bases lying between them. This CDR3 comprises 14 residues. The germline CDR1 and CDR2 sequences are KGHSH and LQKENI. CDR3 sequence: CASSPWGENNEQFF. CDR3 in DNA: TGTGCCAGCTCCCCCTGGGGGGAAAACAATGAGCAGTTCTTC.

The chain couples TRBV7-9 to TRBJ1-1; TRBD1 matches at 9 bases. Germline CDR1 reads SEHNR; CDR2 reads FQNEAQ (reference sequence). Trimming removed 4 bases from V and 7 bases from J; junction bases left unmatched: 7. CDR3 size: 14 residues. CDR3 residues: CASSSTWDRVEAFF. The CDR3 DNA reads as TGTGCCAGCAGCTCTACCTGGGACAGGGTTGAAGCTTTCTTT.

The chain combines TRBV5-1 with TRBJ1-1, with D uncertain. The germline V gene has CDR1 SGHRS and CDR2 YFSETQ. CDR3 length: 14 amino acids. V dropped 0 bases and J dropped 6 bases, with 12 bases sitting between them. CDR3 in DNA: TGCGCCAGCAGCTTGGCCCCCGGGGTCCCTGAAGCTTTCTTT. Amino acid sequence: CASSLAPGVPEAFF.

A remark on this clone: Other DNA sequences in this specimen translate into the identical CDR3. V is TRBV9 and J is TRBJ2-2, with D unresolved. Germline V gene data show CDR1 as SGDLS and CDR2 as YYNGEE. Trimming removed 1 base from V and 4 bases from J, with 5 bases in between. This CDR3 has 13 residues. CDR3 coding DNA: TGTGCCAGCAGCGTACTACCCACCGGGGAGCTGTTTTTT. This codes for CASSVLPTGELFF.

The chain joins TRBV21-1 to TRBJ1-5; the D call TRBD1 from the table was never checked on the DNA. TRBV21-1 is shown as a pseudogene. The CDR3 consists of 20 residues. This CDR3 reads CASSPEGTGAGVRQNQPQHF. The CDR3 nucleotides are TGTGCCAGCAGCCCAGAGGGGACAGGGGCTGGAGTCCGGCAAAATCAGCCCCAGCATTTT.

This clone has only a few counts. V is TRBV2 and J is TRBJ1-2; possibly TRBD1 for D (6 bases). CDR3 size: 15 residues. CDR1 and CDR2 (germline): SNHLY, FYNNEI. V was shortened by 6 bases and J by 0 bases, with 14 bases between the two germline ends. CDR3: CASRKGGDTNYGYTF. The CDR3 nucleotides are TGTGCCAGCAGGAAGGGGGGGGACACTAACTATGGCTACACCTTC.

The genes are TRBV7-9 and TRBJ2-1, with no clear D. V gave up 2 bases and J gave up 0 bases, with 5 bases separating them. The CDR3 runs 14 residues. Germline V gene sequence: CDR1 SEHNR, CDR2 FQNEAQ (reference sequence). The CDR3 spells CASSLSGSYNEQFF. The CDR3 DNA is TGTGCCAGCAGCTTATCCGGCTCCTACAATGAGCAGTTCTTC.

In this sample, this clone turned up a few times. The J gene is TRBJ2-3, the V gene TRBV5-1; no clear D. There are 13 residues in the CDR3. The germline CDR1 and CDR2 sequences are SGHRS and YFSETQ. Trimming stripped 1 base from V and 2 bases from J, with 5 bases between. CDR3 in DNA: TGCGCCAGCAGCTTGTCGGTCACAGATACGCAGTATTTT. Encoded protein: CASSLSVTDTQYF.

The chain recombines TRBV6-5 with TRBJ1-2; TRBD1 agrees at 9 bases. The V gene end was trimmed by 8 bases and the J gene end by 8 bases; junction bases not matched to a gene: 6. The CDR3 has 12 residues. Germline loops: CDR1 MNHEY, CDR2 SVGAGI. CDR3: CASGTGLNGYTF. CDR3 bases: TGTGCCAGCGGGACAGGGCTAAACGGCTACACCTTC.

This clone was recorded only once. This chain connects TRBV4-1 to TRBJ2-1; the match to TRBD2 covers 7 bases. CDR3 length: 17 residues. The V and J ends lost 1 base and 5 bases, in that order; junction bases with no gene match: 11. From germline, CDR1 is MGHRA and CDR2 YSYEKL. The CDR3, as DNA: TGCGCCAGCAGCCAAGCTGGGGGGGGTACACGCAACAATGAGCAGTTCTTC. It is translated as CASSQAGGGTRNNEQFF.

This chain joins TRBV9 and TRBJ2-3; possible D gene TRBD1, 5 bases. The CDR3 is made up of 15 amino acids. Germline CDR1 is SGDLS and CDR2 is YYNGEE. Trimming shortened V by 7 bases and J by 0 bases, and 15 bases separated the two germline ends. Here the CDR3 reads CASALGVASTDTQYF. CDR3 sequence (DNA): TGTGCCAGCGCCCTAGGGGTGGCTAGCACAGATACGCAGTATTTT.

CDR3 in DNA: TGTGCCAGCAGTTACTCGCGGGGGTCACTAGAAGCTTTCTTT. Its translation: CASSYSRGSLEAFF. V usage is TRBV6-5 and J usage is TRBJ1-1; a weak D match, TRBD1 (5 bases). Trimming removed 0 bases at V and 8 bases at J, with 13 bases between. The CDR3 is 14 residues long. From germline, CDR1 is MNHEY and CDR2 SVGAGI.

This rearrangement joins TRBV9 to TRBJ1-4; D may be TRBD1 (6 bases). The CDR3 runs 14 residues. V shed 1 base and J shed 6 bases, with 10 bases lying between them. CDR1 and CDR2 (germline): SGDLS, YYNGEE. This chain's CDR3 is CASSVFPGDEKLFF. For the CDR3, the DNA is TGTGCCAGCAGCGTATTTCCAGGGGATGAAAAACTGTTTTTT.

The chain uses TRBV29-1 and TRBJ1-1; D remains ambiguous. Trimming left V 4 bases short and J 6 bases short, with 18 bases between. Germline V gene data show CDR1 as SQVTM and CDR2 as ANQGSEA. The length of the CDR3 is 14 residues. As DNA, the CDR3 is TGCAGCGTTGCCGCCGGCGAGACTCGCGCTGAAGCTTTCTTT. Translated, it gives CSVAAGETRAEAFF. Filled out from reference TRBV29-1 and TRBJ1-1, the complete variable domain reads SAVISQKPSRDICQRGTSLTIQCQVDSQVTMMFWYRQQPGQSLTLIATANQGSEATYESGFVIDKFPISRPNLTFSTLTVSNMSPEDSSIYLCSVAAGETRAEAFFGQGTRLTVV.

J is TRBJ1-1 and V is TRBV19; possibly TRBD1 for D (5 bases). Trimming left V 5 bases short and J 1 base short, with 14 bases between. Germline CDR1 is LNHDA and CDR2 is SQIVND (reference sequence). CDR3 size: 15 residues. CDR3 amino acids: CASSPVQGQNTEAFF. As DNA, the CDR3 is TGTGCCAGTAGTCCCGTTCAGGGTCAGAACACTGAAGCTTTCTTT.

The chain recombines TRBV5-1 with TRBJ2-1; 8 bases are shared with TRBD1. The CDR3 has 15 amino acids. V shed 4 bases and J 1 base; nucleotides not matched to a gene: 4. Per germline, CDR1 SGHRS and CDR2 YFSETQ. The CDR3 DNA reads TGCGCCAGCAGCGTTACAGGGGGTTCCTACAATGAGCAGTTCTTC. It yields the protein CASSVTGGSYNEQFF.

V gene TRBV2 combines with J gene TRBJ1-5; D possibly corresponds to TRBD1 (6 bases). Germline assignment: CDR1 SNHLY and CDR2 FYNNEI. V lost 6 bases, J lost 7 bases, and 13 bases lay in between. The CDR3 sequence is 13 residues long. The CDR3 is CASRGTGQQPQHF. The CDR3 DNA reads TGTGCCAGCAGAGGAACAGGGCAGCAGCCCCAGCATTTT.